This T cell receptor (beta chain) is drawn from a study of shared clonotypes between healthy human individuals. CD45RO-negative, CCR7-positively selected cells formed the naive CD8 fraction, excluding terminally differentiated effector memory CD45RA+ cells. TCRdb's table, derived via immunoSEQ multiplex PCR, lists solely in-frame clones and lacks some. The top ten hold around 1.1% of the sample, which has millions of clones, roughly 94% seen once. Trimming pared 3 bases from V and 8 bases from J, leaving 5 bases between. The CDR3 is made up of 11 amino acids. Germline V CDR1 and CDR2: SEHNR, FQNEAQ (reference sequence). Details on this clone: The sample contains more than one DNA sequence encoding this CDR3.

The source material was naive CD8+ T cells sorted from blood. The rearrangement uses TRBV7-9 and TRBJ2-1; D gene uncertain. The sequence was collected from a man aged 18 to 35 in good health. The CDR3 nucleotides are TGTGCCAGCAGCTTGGGCGATGAGCAGTTCTTC. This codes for CASSLGDEQFF.